A selection of T cell receptor beta chains follows, all from one sample in a study of molecular identifiers for immune sequencing clone quantification. Each CDR3 protein gets one entry after TCRdb re-called the PCR reads with MiXCR. The sample records about 640,000 distinct CDR3 sequences, 20% being singletons. Sequenced sample: naive CD8+ T cells from blood, with Jurkat cell RNA spiked in. Receptor source: a human donor in good health. Some libraries in this study had Jurkat cell RNA spiked in. Both conserved end residues are part of each CDR3.

V	J	CDR3
TRBV7-6	TRBJ2-2	CASSDSVGLAKTGELFF
TRBV4-3	TRBJ2-3	CASSQDGAHSYTDTQYF
TRBV6-2/TRBV6-3	TRBJ2-5	CASSLYETQYF
TRBV4-1	TRBJ2-7	CASSQEGGWENEQYF
TRBV27	TRBJ2-5	CASSLLQPTGTLYETQYF
TRBV9	TRBJ2-1	CASSDRFGATVDNEQFF
TRBV1	TRBJ2-5	CTSSQDILANETQYF
TRBV11-2	TRBJ2-3	CASSFGYDRSTDTQYF
TRBV6-1	TRBJ2-1	CASSEGLWDSDNEQFF
TRBV4-3	TRBJ1-1	CASSRDRGPDTEAFF
TRBV4-1	TRBJ2-7	CASSRTGTPGIYEQYF
TRBV11-2	TRBJ2-1	CASSLGVGGEPYNEQFF
TRBV7-9	TRBJ2-3	CASSFQPLETSTDTQYF
TRBV7-2	TRBJ2-1	CASSLVGDSGDEQFF
TRBV14	TRBJ2-4	CASSQIAGTRAFLGNF
TRBV20-1	TRBJ2-7	CSARPPSGRAYEQYF
TRBV5-6	TRBJ2-7	CASSSGGGSDEQYF
TRBV27	TRBJ2-5	CASSLSPFEGRETQYF
TRBV4-1	TRBJ2-7	CASSQDATEISYEQYF
TRBV15	TRBJ2-3	CATSRDLGADTQYF
TRBV10-2	TRBJ1-5	CASSDGTGWNQPQHF
TRBV27	TRBJ1-1	CASSSGQGRTEAFF
TRBV7-2	TRBJ2-1	CASSPLTNEQFF
TRBV20-1	TRBJ2-7	CSARDQGTATYEQYF
TRBV9	TRBJ2-3	CASSESSGGLSTDTQYF
TRBV2	TRBJ2-7	CAHGTAYEQYF
TRBV20-1	TRBJ2-7	CSARGLSSSSYEQYF
TRBV19	TRBJ2-1	CASRGLDSYNEQFF
TRBV27	TRBJ1-5	CASSTRDGPISNQPQHF
TRBV4-3	TRBJ2-7	CASSQDNQPAYEQYF
TRBV6-2/TRBV6-3	TRBJ2-7	CATRTGMEQYF
TRBV28	TRBJ2-7	CASSPPTGAYEQYF
TRBV7-7	TRBJ2-2	CASRDSGVTGELFF
TRBV9	TRBJ2-3	CASSVGAVTDTQYF
TRBV7-9	TRBJ2-7	CASSADYEQYF
TRBV7-9	TRBJ1-2	CASSLSTAWDYTF
TRBV18	TRBJ2-5	CANSPYGGEETQYF
TRBV20-1	TRBJ2-5	CSARDGTGNYQETQYF
TRBV10-3	TRBJ2-7	CAISEGGVYEQYF